Listed below are T cell receptor beta chains from one sample, sequenced in a study of OX40 agonist ivuxolimab in advanced cancers. Profiled with immunoSEQ multiplex PCR; TCRdb holds only in-frame clones, not every one. This sample has 100,000 to 130,000 clones, with 75% to 95% found just once. The material was CD4+ or CD8+ T cells sorted from blood, obtained in a trial of the OX40 agonist ivuxolimab. The receptors derive from an adult with an advanced solid tumor such as melanoma, head and neck, liver or kidney cancer. Both conserved end residues are part of each CDR3. Each record gives: clone size, D gene, V gene, J gene, CDR3 DNA, CDR3 protein. The D gene is left open where the match is weak. Clone size, where shown, is once, few, many, or a class for clones that have expanded.

.	.	TRBV6-5	TRBJ1-6	TGTGCCAATAGGGACCTGAGCTCCTATAATTCACCCCTCCACTTT	CANRDLSSYNSPLHF
.	.	TRBV2	TRBJ2-7	TGTGCCAGCAGCAACTCAGGGGCACGGCAGTACTTC	CASSNSGARQYF
.	.	TRBV2	TRBJ2-1	TGTGCCAGCAGCGCGGGTCGCTCCTACAATGAGCAGTTCTTC	CASSAGRSYNEQFF
.	TRBD2	TRBV11-2	TRBJ2-7	TGTGCCAGCAGTGTCTCTAGCGGGGGTGGACACTACGAGCAGTACTTC	CASSVSSGGGHYEQYF
once	TRBD2	TRBV2	TRBJ2-5	TGTGCCAGCAGTGTCTATGGGACTAGCGGGAGAGAGACCCAGTACTTC	CASSVYGTSGRETQYF
once	.	TRBV6-1	TRBJ1-3	TGTGCCAGCAGTGACTGGCTCGCGTCGGGAAACACCATATATTTT	CASSDWLASGNTIYF
once	TRBD2	TRBV25-1	TRBJ2-3	TGTGCCAGCTCTCCGGGACTAGCGGGCGGGGGCACAGATACGCAGTATTTT	CASSPGLAGGGTDTQYF
.	.	TRBV6-1	TRBJ2-7	TGTGCCAGCACTAGCGCCTCCTACGAGCAGTACTTC	CASTSASYEQYF
.	TRBD1	TRBV11-2	TRBJ2-2	TGTGCCAGCAGCCGGGACAGGGAGAACACCGGGGAGCTGTTTTTT	CASSRDRENTGELFF
.	TRBD1	TRBV18	TRBJ2-5	TGTGCCAGCTCACCACGTGGACAGGGTAATAAACCGGATTTAGAGACCCAGTACTTC	CASSPRGQGNKPDLETQYF
.	.	TRBV4-1	TRBJ1-2	TGCGCCAGCAGCCAAGATCCTAGGATAGGGGGCTATGGCTACACCTTC	CASSQDPRIGGYGYTF
.	TRBD1	TRBV5-1	TRBJ2-4	TGCGCCAGCAGCCACCAGACAGGGCTAGCCAAAAACATTCAGTACTTC	CASSHQTGLAKNIQYF
.	TRBD1	TRBV2	TRBJ1-5	TGTGCCAGCAGTTTGGGGGGACAGGGAGGTCAGCCCCAGCATTTT	CASSLGGQGGQPQHF
.	TRBD1	TRBV6-1	TRBJ1-5	TGTGCCAGCAGTGAAGTAGAAGGGGGCGAGGGGCGCAATCAGCCCCAGCATTTT	CASSEVEGGEGRNQPQHF
.	TRBD1	TRBV18	TRBJ1-1	TGTGCCAGCTCACCTATGGACAGGGGGGGGACTGAAGCTTTCTTT	CASSPMDRGGTEAFF